This T cell receptor beta chain was sequenced in a study of neoadjuvant anti-PD-1 for oral cavity cancer. Overall study: Patients without progression got a fourth dose around day 43. Broader study findings: TCR analyses covered only a few patients per response group.

Analysis of PBMCs was direct, with no culture step. Germline CDR1 reads SGHTA; CDR2 reads FQGNSA. Germline trimming cut 4 bases from V and 5 bases from J; bases unmatched to any gene: 5. This CDR3 is built from 15 residues. This clone was seen just once. Its specificity is not known. The assay was immunoSEQ multiplex PCR, and TCRdb's table has in-frame clones only and misses some. The sample includes 6,000 to 7,500 clones, 65% to 75% seen only once; the top ten take roughly 2.6%. The chain uses TRBV7-2 and TRBJ2-1; TRBD1 agrees at 10 bases. The specimen was PBMCs, collected before nivolumab (anti-PD-1) treatment. The receptor was isolated from a person aged 40 to 85 with oral cavity squamous cell carcinoma. CDR3 residues: CASSSGTGANNEQFF. The CDR3 nucleotides are TGTGCCAGCAGCTCAGGGACAGGGGCGAACAATGAGCAGTTCTTC.